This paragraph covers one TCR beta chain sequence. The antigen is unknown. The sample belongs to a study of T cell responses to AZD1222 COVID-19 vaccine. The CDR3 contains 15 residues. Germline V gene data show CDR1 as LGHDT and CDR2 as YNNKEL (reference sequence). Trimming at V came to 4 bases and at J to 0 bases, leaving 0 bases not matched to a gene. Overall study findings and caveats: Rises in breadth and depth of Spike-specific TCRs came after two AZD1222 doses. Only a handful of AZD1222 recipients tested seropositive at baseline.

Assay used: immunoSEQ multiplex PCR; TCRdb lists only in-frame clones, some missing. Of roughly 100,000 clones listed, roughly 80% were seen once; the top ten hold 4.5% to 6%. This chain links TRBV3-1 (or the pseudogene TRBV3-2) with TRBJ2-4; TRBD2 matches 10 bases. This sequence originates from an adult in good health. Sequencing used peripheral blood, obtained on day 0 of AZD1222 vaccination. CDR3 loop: CASSLAGGAKNIQYF. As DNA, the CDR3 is TGTGCCAGCAGCCTAGCGGGGGGAGCCAAAAACATTCAGTACTTC.